The 21 T cell receptor beta chains listed next were all sequenced from one sample in a study of T cells in Graves' hyperthyroidism and ophthalmopathy. RNA transcripts provided the source from which TCR beta CDR3 regions were amplified. During a first-round RT-PCR of the TCR CDR3, the HTBI primer set was used. One entry per CDR3 protein, called by TCRdb with MiXCR from the multiplex PCR reads. The sample records over 350,000 distinct CDR3 sequences, about 14% being singletons. Sequenced sample: blood. Source of these receptors: a man between 45 and 60 years old with Graves' ophthalmopathy.

In this sample, this clonotype turned up many times. CDR3 sequence (DNA): TGTGCCAGCAGGGAGGGACTAGCTTTCTACGAGCAGTACTTC. Its translation is CASREGLAFYEQYF. The rearrangement links TRBV27 to TRBJ2-7; TRBD2 aligns across 9 bases. CDR1 is MNHEY and CDR2 is SMNVEV in the germline V gene (reference sequence). This CDR3 is 14 amino acids long. V shed 6 bases, J shed 3 bases, and the junction held 6 bases outside the gene matches.

Concerning this clonotype itself: A much larger clonotype is one base distant, so this may be a read error. The chain carries TRBV27 and TRBJ2-7; the D gene is possibly TRBD1 (6 bases). Trimming shortened V by 10 bases and J by 2 bases, and 15 bases separated the two germline ends. The CDR3 has 13 amino acids. Germline V gene sequence: CDR1 MNHEY, CDR2 SMNVEV (reference sequence). CDR3 sequence: CAIAPTGTYEQYF. In DNA form, the CDR3 reads TGTGCCATCGCACCGACAGGAACCTACGAGCAGTACTTC.

This clonotype has ten or more counts. The chain uses TRBV4-2 and TRBJ2-7; TRBD2 agrees at 11 bases. This CDR3 region has 16 residues. Looked up from germline, CDR1 is LGHNA and CDR2 is YNFKEQ. V shed 3 bases and J 3 bases; nucleotides not matched to a gene: 7. This chain's CDR3 is CASSHLTGTSGYEQYF. The CDR3 nucleotides are TGTGCCAGCAGCCACCTCACCGGGACTAGCGGCTACGAGCAGTACTTC.

For this clonotype: This clone may be a read error of a much larger clone one base away. DNA for the CDR3: TGTGCCAGCAGTGACCCAGCTATCGGGACACAGAACACCGGGGAGCTGTTTTTT. Its translation: CASSDPAIGTQNTGELFF. This rearrangement joins TRBV6-1 to TRBJ2-2; a possible D gene is TRBD1 (6 bases). Germline CDR1 and CDR2: MNHNS and SASEGT. Trimming left V 3 bases short and J 1 base short, with 18 bases between. The CDR3 is 18 amino acids.

The sample holds many counts of this clonotype. The chain employs TRBV19 and TRBJ2-1; D tentatively fits TRBD1 or TRBD2 (6 bases each). The germline V gene has CDR1 LNHDA and CDR2 SQIVND (reference sequence). The V gene lost 3 bases and the J gene lost 3 bases, with 15 bases spanning the gap. The CDR3 loop spans 16 amino acids. The CDR3 DNA is TGTGCCAGTAGTATTTGGGGGGACACTTTCTACAATGAGCAGTTCTTC. Protein sequence: CASSIWGDTFYNEQFF.

This clonotype was observed many times. This chain links TRBV30 with TRBJ1-4; TRBD1 aligns across 10 bases. Trimming removed 4 bases from V and 7 bases from J; junction bases left unmatched: 6. Germline loops: CDR1 GTSNPN, CDR2 SVGIG (reference sequence). This CDR3 has 14 residues. As DNA, the CDR3 is TGTGCCTGGACCCCGGGACAGGGGTCTGAAAAACTGTTTTTT. Its protein product is CAWTPGQGSEKLFF.

As regards this clonotype: With a much larger clone just one base away, this may be a read error. The V gene is TRBV6-2 or TRBV6-3, the J gene TRBJ2-3; D gene ambiguous. Germline-derived CDR1 and CDR2 are MNHEY and SVGEGT. This CDR3 spans 13 amino acids. The CDR3 region is CVSSYPGSDTQYF. CDR3 in DNA: TGTGTCAGCAGTTACCCGGGCTCAGATACGCAGTATTTT.

As DNA, the CDR3 is TGTGCCTCCGTCAGGGAGGGCCACTACGAGCAGTACTTC. Its translation: CASVREGHYEQYF. The J gene is TRBJ2-7, the V gene TRBV12-3 or TRBV12-4, with 7 bases aligning to TRBD2. Germline trimming cut 11 bases from V and 3 bases from J; bases unmatched to any gene: 10. CDR3 length: 13 residues.

The genes are TRBV2 and TRBJ2-7, with 13 positions matching TRBD2. The V gene end was trimmed by 6 bases and the J gene end by 3 bases; junction bases not matched to a gene: 5. Germline CDR1 and CDR2: SNHLY and FYNNEI. The CDR3 consists of 15 residues. CDR3 in amino acids: CASRAGLAGYYEQYF. In DNA, the CDR3 is TGTGCCAGCAGGGCGGGACTAGCGGGGTACTACGAGCAGTACTTC.

This clonotype was counted ten times or more. The chain carries TRBV29-1 and TRBJ2-7; the match to TRBD1 covers 7 bases. Germline V lookup: CDR1 SQVTM, CDR2 ANQGSEA. This CDR3 spans 12 amino acids. Unmatched junction bases numbered 1, after V lost 0 bases and J lost 5 bases. The CDR3 sequence is CSVEEGGHEQYF. For the CDR3, the DNA is TGCAGCGTTGAAGAAGGGGGCCACGAGCAGTACTTC.

This clonotype was observed many times. The chain combines TRBV7-8 with TRBJ2-4, with 8 positions matching TRBD2. The CDR3 totals 15 residues. Germline lookup yields CDR1 SGHVS and CDR2 FQNEAQ. Trimming removed 5 bases from V and 4 bases from J; junction bases left unmatched: 7. The CDR3 sequence: CASSKTSGRKNIQYF. The CDR3 region has the DNA TGTGCCAGCAGCAAAACTAGCGGTCGTAAAAACATTCAGTACTTC.

This clonotype was recorded at least ten times. The rearrangement joins TRBV5-1 to TRBJ2-1; 13 positions match TRBD2. The CDR3 contains 15 residues. Germline V gene lookup returns CDR1 SGHRS and CDR2 YFSETQ. The V and J ends lost 1 base and 8 bases, in that order; junction bases with no gene match: 3. In DNA, the CDR3 is TGCGCCAGCAGCTTGCGGACTAGCGGGAGTGATGAGCAGTTCTTC. Protein sequence: CASSLRTSGSDEQFF.

This clonotype was counted ten times or more. The chain joins TRBV29-1 to TRBJ2-7; TRBD1 aligns across 7 bases. The CDR3 is made up of 14 amino acids. Trimming at V came to 3 bases and at J to 2 bases, leaving 7 bases not matched to a gene. CDR1 is SQVTM and CDR2 is ANQGSEA in the germline V gene. CDR3 nucleotides: TGCAGCGTTGATGGACAGGACGCACCCTACGAGCAGTACTTC. Encoded protein: CSVDGQDAPYEQYF.

The chain carries TRBV12-3 or TRBV12-4 and TRBJ1-3; tentative D call: TRBD1 (6 bases). CDR3 length: 14 residues. V lost 3 bases, J lost 3 bases, and 9 bases lay in between. This CDR3 reads CASSFTGLGNTIYF. CDR3 in DNA: TGTGCCAGCAGTTTCACAGGGCTTGGAAACACCATATATTTT.

This clonotype appeared a few times. This chain joins TRBV11-3 and TRBJ2-1; D uncertain. Germline V gene sequence: CDR1 SGHNT, CDR2 YENEEA. This CDR3 contains 13 residues. V gave up 6 bases and J gave up 3 bases, with 9 bases separating them. The CDR3 DNA reads TGTGCCAGCAGTGCCCTCAGCTACAATGAGCAGTTCTTC. Protein product: CASSALSYNEQFF.

This clonotype has a count of ten or more. The chain has TRBV20-1 and TRBJ2-5; D unresolved. Germline V gene lookup returns CDR1 DFQATT and CDR2 SNEGSKA (reference sequence). The CDR3 sequence is 13 residues long. The germline V and J ends were trimmed by 0 bases and 5 bases, with 10 bases remaining between them. The CDR3 protein is CSARDRLVETQYF. The CDR3 nucleotides read TGCAGTGCTAGAGATCGGCTAGTCGAGACCCAGTACTTC.

This chain connects TRBV10-3 to TRBJ2-3; 8 bases line up with TRBD2. J lost 1 base, V lost 6 bases, and 6 bases had no gene match. CDR1 and CDR2 from the germline V gene are ENHRY and SYGVKD. The CDR3 consists of 15 residues. CDR3 sequence reads: CAISASGWGTDTQYF. CDR3 sequence (DNA): TGTGCCATCAGCGCTAGCGGGTGGGGCACAGATACGCAGTATTTT.

At least ten counts were recorded for this clonotype. This CDR3 is CASSPPGRSSYNEQFF. The DNA of the CDR3 is TGTGCCAGCAGCCCTCCCGGGCGTAGCTCCTACAATGAGCAGTTCTTC. The chain carries TRBV11-2 and TRBJ2-1; D gene unclear. The CDR3 consists of 16 residues. Deletions cut 5 bases from V and 0 bases from J, with 14 bases between. From germline, CDR1 is SGHAT and CDR2 FQNNGV. The full variable domain, its missing parts supplied by reference TRBV11-2 and TRBJ2-1, is EAGVAQSPRYKIIEKRQSVAFWCNPISGHATLYWYQQILGQGPKLLIQFQNNGVVDDSQLPKDRFSAERLKGVDSTLKIQPAKLEDSAVYLCASSPPGRSSYNEQFFGPGTRLTVL.

Concerning this clonotype: A much larger clonotype is one base distant, so this may be a read error. The chain employs TRBV5-6 and TRBJ2-3; no firm D call. CDR1 is SGHDT, CDR2 YYEEEE, per germline. The CDR3 runs to 13 residues. DNA of the CDR3: TGTGCCAGCAGAATCGAAGCCACAAATACGCAGTATTTT. Protein: CASRIEATNTQYF.

This clonotype came up a few times. The rearrangement joins TRBV2 to TRBJ1-4; no reliable D call. The CDR3 totals 15 residues. Germline assignment: CDR1 SNHLY and CDR2 FYNNEI. The V end lost 6 bases, the J end lost 7 bases, and 18 bases lay between the germline ends. The CDR3 bases are TGTGCCAGCAGGGACTTCCCAGGCCCGGCTGAAAAACTGTTTTTT. It specifies CASRDFPGPAEKLFF.

This clonotype was detected only a few times. V is TRBV19 and J is TRBJ2-3; 10 positions agree with TRBD2. Germline trimming cut 11 bases from V and 2 bases from J; bases unmatched to any gene: 7. The CDR3 has 14 amino acids. CDR1 and CDR2 from the germline V gene are LNHDA and SQIVND (reference sequence). The CDR3 DNA follows: TGTGCCGCGAGTAGCGGGAGGCTCACAGATACGCAGTATTTT. Translation: CAASSGRLTDTQYF.